This TCR beta chain was sequenced in a study of early stage breast cancer tumors. Repertoires were generated with immunoSEQ multiplex PCR, while TCRdb's copy carries only in-frame clones and drops some. The table records about 34,000 clones, roughly 80% of them present only once. In the case of this clone: Its antigen is currently unknown.

CDR3 length: 15 residues. The germline V gene has CDR1 MNHEY and CDR2 SVGAGI. The ends lost 6 bases at V and 0 bases at J; junction bases unmatched: 2. Study results and caveats: Blood repertoires resembled normal breast more than tumor.

The sequencing sample was made of breast tumor tissue. The receptor was derived from a person aged 30 to 39 with breast cancer. The V gene is TRBV6-5, the J gene TRBJ2-6; 7 nucleotides line up with TRBD2. The CDR3 DNA reads TGTGCCAGCAGGGGAGGGAGCTCTGGGGCCAACGTCCTGACTTTC. It translates to CASRGGSSGANVLTF.